The 2 T cell receptor beta chains below come from one sample, sequenced in a study of blood T cell repertoires in COVID-19 (TCRdb year 2020). The library was generated by the immunoSEQ multiplex PCR assay. TCRdb stores this immuneACCESS table with in-frame sequences only. Part of the clones is absent; in the studies checked, under half of the shortfall reflects unresolved V genes, and no reason is known for the rest. The sample table records 90,000 to 100,000 clones; around 84% of these occur just once. 17% of the sample goes to the ten largest clones. The sample taken for sequencing was peripheral blood. These receptors came from an older woman with acute or convalescent COVID-19.

The CDR3 here is CAWSSFGDSSTDTQYF. The CDR3 nucleotides are TGTGCCTGGAGTTCTTTCGGGGACTCTAGCACAGATACGCAGTATTTT. J is TRBJ2-3 and V is TRBV30, with D perhaps matching TRBD2 (6 bases). Germline values: CDR1 GTSNPN, CDR2 SVGIG (reference sequence). V dropped 2 bases and J dropped 0 bases, with 15 bases sitting between them. The CDR3 is made up of 16 amino acids. Variable domain in full (rest from reference TRBV30 and TRBJ2-3): SQTIHQWPATLVQPVGSPLSLECTVEGTSNPNLYWYRQAAGRGLQLLFYSVGIGQISSEVPQNLSASRPQDRQFILSSKKLLLSDSGFYLCAWSSFGDSSTDTQYFGPGTRLTVL.

The rearrangement links TRBV12-5 to TRBJ1-4; 9 bases align to TRBD1. Losses at the gene ends were 6 bases for V and 8 bases for J; bases not matched to a gene: 10. From germline, CDR1 is LGHNT and CDR2 FRNRAP. The CDR3 is 15 residues long. The CDR3 nucleotides read TGTGCTAGTGGCGCCCTTGACAGGGGGATCGAAAAACTGTTTTTT. Amino acids: CASGALDRGIEKLFF.